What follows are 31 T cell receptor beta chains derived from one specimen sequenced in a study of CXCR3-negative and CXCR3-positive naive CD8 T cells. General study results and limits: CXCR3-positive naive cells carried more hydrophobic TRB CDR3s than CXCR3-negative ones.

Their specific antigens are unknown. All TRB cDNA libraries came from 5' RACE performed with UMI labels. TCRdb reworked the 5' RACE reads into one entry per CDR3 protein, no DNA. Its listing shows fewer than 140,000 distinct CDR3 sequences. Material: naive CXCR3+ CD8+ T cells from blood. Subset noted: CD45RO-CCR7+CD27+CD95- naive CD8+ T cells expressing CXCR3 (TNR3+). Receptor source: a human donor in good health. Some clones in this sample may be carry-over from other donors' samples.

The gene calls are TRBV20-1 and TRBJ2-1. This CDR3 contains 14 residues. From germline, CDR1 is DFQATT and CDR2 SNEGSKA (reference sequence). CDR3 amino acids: CSARESSGYNEQFF.

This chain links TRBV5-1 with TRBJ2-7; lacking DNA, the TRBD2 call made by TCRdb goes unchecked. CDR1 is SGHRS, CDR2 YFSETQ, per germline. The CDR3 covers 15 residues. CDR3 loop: CASSLDWWQGNEQYF.

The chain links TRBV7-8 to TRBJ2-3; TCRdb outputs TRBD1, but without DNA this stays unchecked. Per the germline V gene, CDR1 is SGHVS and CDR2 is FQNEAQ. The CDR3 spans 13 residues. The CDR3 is CASSFNREDTQYF.

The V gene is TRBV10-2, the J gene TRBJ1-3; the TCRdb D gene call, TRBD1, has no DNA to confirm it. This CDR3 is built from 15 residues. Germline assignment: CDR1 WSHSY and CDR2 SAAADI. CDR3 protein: CASSDGGSSGNTIYF.

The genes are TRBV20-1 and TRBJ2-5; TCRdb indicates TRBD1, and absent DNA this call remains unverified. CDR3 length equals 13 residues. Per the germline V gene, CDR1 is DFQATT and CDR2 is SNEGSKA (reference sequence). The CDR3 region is CSAGQGAGETQYF.

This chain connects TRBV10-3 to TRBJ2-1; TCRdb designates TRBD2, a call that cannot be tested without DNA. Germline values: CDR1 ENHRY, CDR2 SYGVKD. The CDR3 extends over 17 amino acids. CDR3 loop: CAISESGGAGGYNEQFF.

CDR3 region: CASSYFAGSDTDTQYF. The chain combines TRBV6-5 with TRBJ2-3; the D call from TCRdb, TRBD2, cannot be confirmed without DNA. Per the germline V gene, CDR1 is MNHEY and CDR2 is SVGAGI. The length of the CDR3 is 16 residues.

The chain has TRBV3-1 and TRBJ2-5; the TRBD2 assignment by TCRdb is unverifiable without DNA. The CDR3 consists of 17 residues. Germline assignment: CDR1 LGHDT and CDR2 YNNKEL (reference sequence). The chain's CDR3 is CASSQGSGGDYDETQYF.

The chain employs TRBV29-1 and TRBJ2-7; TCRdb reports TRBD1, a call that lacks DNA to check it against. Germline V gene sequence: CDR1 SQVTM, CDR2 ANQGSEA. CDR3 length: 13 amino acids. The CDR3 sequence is CSVAEDGTYEQYF.

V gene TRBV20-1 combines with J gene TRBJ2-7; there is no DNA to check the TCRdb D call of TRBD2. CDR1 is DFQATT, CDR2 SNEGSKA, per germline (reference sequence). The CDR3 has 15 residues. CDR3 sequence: CSARDSGAHSYEQYF.

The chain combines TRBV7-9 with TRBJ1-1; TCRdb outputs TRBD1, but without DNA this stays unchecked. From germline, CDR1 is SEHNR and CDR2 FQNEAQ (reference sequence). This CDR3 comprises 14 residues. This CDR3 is CASRYGGPDTEAFF.

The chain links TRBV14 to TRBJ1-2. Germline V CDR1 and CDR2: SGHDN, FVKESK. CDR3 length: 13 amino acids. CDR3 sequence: CASSHDPPLGYTF.

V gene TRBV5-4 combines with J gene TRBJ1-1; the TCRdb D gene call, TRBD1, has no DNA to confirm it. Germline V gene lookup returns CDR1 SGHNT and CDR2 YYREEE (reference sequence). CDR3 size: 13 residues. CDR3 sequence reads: CATSTRFLTEAFF. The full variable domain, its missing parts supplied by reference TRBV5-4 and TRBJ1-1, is ETGVTQSPTHLIKTRGQQVTLRCSSQSGHNTVSWYQQALGQGPQFIFQYYREEENGRGNFPPRFSGLQFPNYSSELNVNALELDDSALYLCATSTRFLTEAFFGQGTRLTVV.

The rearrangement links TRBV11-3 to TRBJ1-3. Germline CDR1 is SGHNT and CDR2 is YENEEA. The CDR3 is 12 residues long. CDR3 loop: CASSPWGNTIYF.

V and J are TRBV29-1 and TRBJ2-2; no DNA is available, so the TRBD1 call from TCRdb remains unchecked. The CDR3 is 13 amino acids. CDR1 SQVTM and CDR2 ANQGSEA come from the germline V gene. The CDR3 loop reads CSATGDTTGELFF.

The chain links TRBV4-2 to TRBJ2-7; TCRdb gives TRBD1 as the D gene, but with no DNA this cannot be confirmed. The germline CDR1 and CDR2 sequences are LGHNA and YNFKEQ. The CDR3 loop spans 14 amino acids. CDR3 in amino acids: CASSQPDRGYEQYF.

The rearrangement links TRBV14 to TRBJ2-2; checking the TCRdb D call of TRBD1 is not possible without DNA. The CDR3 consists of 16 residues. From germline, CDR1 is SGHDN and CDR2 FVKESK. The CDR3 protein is CASSHLPGQGAGELFF.

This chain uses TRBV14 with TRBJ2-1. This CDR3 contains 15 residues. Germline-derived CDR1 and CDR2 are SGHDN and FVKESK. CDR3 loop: CASSQEASAFYEQFF. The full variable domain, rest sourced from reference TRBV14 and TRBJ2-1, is EAGVTQFPSHSVIEKGQTVTLRCDPISGHDNLYWYRRVMGKEIKFLLHFVKESKQDESGMPNNRFLAERTGGTYSTLKVQPAELEDSGVYFCASSQEASAFYEQFFGPGTRLTVL.

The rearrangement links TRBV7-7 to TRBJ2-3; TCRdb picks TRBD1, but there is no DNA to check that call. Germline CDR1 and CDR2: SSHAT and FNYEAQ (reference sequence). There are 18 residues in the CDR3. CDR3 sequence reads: CASSSAAGVQPSTDTQYF.

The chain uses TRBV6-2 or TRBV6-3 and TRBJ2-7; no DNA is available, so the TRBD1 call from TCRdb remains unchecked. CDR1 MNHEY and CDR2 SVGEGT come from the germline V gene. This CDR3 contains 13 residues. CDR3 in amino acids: CASSPGRGVEQYF.

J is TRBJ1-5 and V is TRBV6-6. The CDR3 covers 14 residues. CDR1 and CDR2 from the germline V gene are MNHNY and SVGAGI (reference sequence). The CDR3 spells CASSYQYSNQPQHF.

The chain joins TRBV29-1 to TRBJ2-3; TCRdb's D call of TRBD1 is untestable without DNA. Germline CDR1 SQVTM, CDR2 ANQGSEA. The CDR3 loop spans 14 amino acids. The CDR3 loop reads CSAAGTGGADTQYF.

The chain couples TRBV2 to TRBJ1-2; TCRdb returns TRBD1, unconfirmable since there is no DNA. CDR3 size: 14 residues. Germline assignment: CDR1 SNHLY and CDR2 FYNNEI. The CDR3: CASSETTGPHGYTF.

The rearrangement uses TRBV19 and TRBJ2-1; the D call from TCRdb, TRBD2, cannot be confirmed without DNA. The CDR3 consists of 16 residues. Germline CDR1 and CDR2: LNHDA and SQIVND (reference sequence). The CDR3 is CASSWASGGRYNEQFF.

The CDR3 spells CASSSGLAGPQETQYF. The V gene is TRBV7-9, the J gene TRBJ2-5; the D call from TCRdb, TRBD2, cannot be confirmed without DNA. The CDR3 loop spans 16 amino acids. Germline CDR1 SEHNR, CDR2 FQNEAQ (reference sequence).

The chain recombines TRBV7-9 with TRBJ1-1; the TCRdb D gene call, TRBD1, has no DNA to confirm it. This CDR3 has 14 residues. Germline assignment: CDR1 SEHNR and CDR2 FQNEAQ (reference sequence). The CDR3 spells CASSPGVMNTEAFF.

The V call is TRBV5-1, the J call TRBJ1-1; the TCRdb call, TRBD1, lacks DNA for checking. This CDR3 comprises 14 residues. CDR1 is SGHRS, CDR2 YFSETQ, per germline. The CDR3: CASSGGVGDTEAFF.

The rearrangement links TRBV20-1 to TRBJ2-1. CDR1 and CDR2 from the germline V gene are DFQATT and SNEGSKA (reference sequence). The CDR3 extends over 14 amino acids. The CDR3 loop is CSARTEIKANEQFF.

The CDR3 spells CSARDGGGGHTEAFF. The chain couples TRBV20-1 to TRBJ1-1. This CDR3 contains 15 residues. CDR1 is DFQATT and CDR2 is SNEGSKA in the germline V gene (reference sequence).

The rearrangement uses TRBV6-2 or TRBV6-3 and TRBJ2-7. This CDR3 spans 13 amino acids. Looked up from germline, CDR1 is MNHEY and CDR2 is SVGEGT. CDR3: CASSYSWGSEQYF.

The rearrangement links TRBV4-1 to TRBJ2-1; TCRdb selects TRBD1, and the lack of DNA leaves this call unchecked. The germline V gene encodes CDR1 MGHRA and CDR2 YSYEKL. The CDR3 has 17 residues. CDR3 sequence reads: CASTMRPQGRSYNEQFF.